This T cell receptor beta chain was sequenced in a study of CD8 T cells in Susac syndrome (dated by TCRdb to the late 2010s). About the investigation overall: Whether CD8+ T cell activation and differentiation in Susac syndrome was antigen driven was tested using repertoire sequencing.

V is clipped by 5 bases and J by 0 bases, and the sequence between their germline boundaries is 12 bases long. According to the germline V gene, CDR1 reads SGHRS and CDR2 reads YFSETQ. The CDR3 goes from the cysteine to the phenylalanine over 15 residues. Kept here is only the CDR3 DNA, which spans 45 bases and is read in frame from base 1. Peripheral blood CD8+ and CD4+ T cells from healthy donors, Susac syndrome patients and multiple sclerosis patients were profiled using high-throughput TCR beta sequencing. The multiple sclerosis controls were treatment-naive patients who had stable or active relapsing-remitting disease and met the revised McDonald criteria. Bulk CD8+ and CD4+ T cells were purified by magnetic negative isolation, whereas CD8+ TEMRA cells were enriched by FACS. Blood was drawn into EDTA tubes, processed within 24 hours, and PBMCs were isolated by density gradient centrifugation. PBMCs destined for TCR sequencing were cryopreserved in liquid nitrogen and later thawed in a 37 °C water bath. A purity of at least 90% was achieved for sorted or isolated CD4+, CD8+ and CD8+ TEMRA cells.

Study-wide findings and limitations: The TCR sequencing and HLA analysis was acknowledged to have included a relatively small number of individuals.

Points on this clonotype: Its antigen has not been determined. No base quality values were provided; no much bigger clone lies one nucleotide off.

RNA was extracted with the RNeasy kit and roughly 0.45 to 1 ug was reverse transcribed using random hexamers. The immunoSEQ multiplex PCR assay, which covers 54 Vbeta and 13 Jbeta segments, was used to amplify TCR beta CDR3 regions. Bias from PCR amplification was corrected by using a synthetic template baseline for primer optimization and for computational correction. In the paper's pipeline: Only productive sequences were kept, with reads annotated to V, D and J genes according to IMGT and analyzed in immunoSEQ Analyzer. Clonality was computed as one minus Shannon entropy normalized by log2 of the number of productive unique sequences. For each patient and control, public and private clones were evaluated within the 100 most prevalent clones. Clones were defined as Susac-specific if absent from the healthy and MS cohorts, from 900 to 1,300 published viral clones and from other ImmuneACCESS disease sequences. TCRdb reran the public reads through fastp at Q25 and MiXCR, keeping productive beta chains. Every entry covers one CDR3 protein and lists the most common genes and DNA from its rows. For this entry, the V and J calls and clone size follow TCRdb and not the study's own pipeline. Here the sample has 200,000 to 250,000 distinct CDR3 sequences; about 94% occur a single time. The ten most abundant clones make up about 0.07% of the sample.

The clonotype comes from a human donor with multiple sclerosis. The chain is assembled from TRBV5-1 and TRBJ2-1, and the D gene may be TRBD2, 5 bases matching. The sample consisted of CD4+ T cells from PBMCs. The CDR3 protein sequence reads: CASRGEVSSYNEQFF. The DNA sequence is TGCGCCAGCAGGGGAGAGGTAAGCTCCTACAATGAGCAGTTCTTC.